A single TCR beta chain is shown here with its context. There is no known antigen for this receptor. Base-call qualities are not available, and no considerably larger clone is one nucleotide away. This entry belongs to a study of cytomegalovirus exposure and HLA in healthy donors (TCRdb year 2017). Background for the entire study: According to a later analysis, the 120 or so validation repertoires were produced on the same platform as the roughly 600 repertoires of the first cohort. Along with the approximately 670-subject first cohort, a separate validation cohort of over 90 different subjects was used. The study was designed to test whether signatures of past pathogen exposure could be identified by cataloging public T cell receptors. The study combined high-throughput TCR immunosequencing, statistical association of individual TCRs with disease status, and machine learning to predict cytomegalovirus infection status.

CDR1 and CDR2 (SGHNT, YYREEE) derive from the germline V gene (reference sequence). The V and J ends are trimmed by 2 bases and 4 bases, leaving 15 bases between them. There are 15 amino acids in the CDR3, from cysteine to phenylalanine inclusive. Only the CDR3 region is kept as DNA, spanning 45 bases read in frame from base 1. Paper-wide results and their limitations: A total of about 150 TCR beta chains were listed by the study as associated with cytomegalovirus. The validation cohort had no HLA typing available for a later analysis, so co-occurrence within that cohort was assessed over all 120 or so repertoires. Of the cluster scores, approximately 95% were above 0 in a later analysis, which found that TCRs clustered in the first cohort also tended to co-occur in the 95 to 150 validation repertoires. The classifier was reported to diagnose cytomegalovirus status with high specificity and sensitivity in both the original cohort and the validation cohort. The authors suggested that the approach could potentially be extended to other disease states and immunological phenotypes. Most TCR sequences were observed very rarely across donors, whereas some public TCRs were present in many individuals. Three of the identified cytomegalovirus-associated TCR beta chains were confirmed in vitro to be specific for cytomegalovirus antigens.

The donors were included in the validation cohort of 100 to 150 subjects, a group kept apart from the approximately 650-subject first cohort. Receptor amplification or capture employed the immunoSEQ multiplex PCR assay. Per the source publication's procedure: A statistical classification framework was built for diagnosing cytomegalovirus status from the catalog of TCR beta chain sequences. The clones in this table, taken by TCRdb from immuneACCESS, are in-frame only. Not every clone is retained; where verified, under half of the shortfall comes from an unresolved V gene, and the cause of the rest is unknown. That table furnishes V, J and clone size, whereas the DNA furnished D and trimming. For this sample there are more than 80,000 clones; 88% appear just once. The ten most abundant clones make up about 2% of the sample.

The receptor chain draws on TRBV5-4 and TRBJ1-1, with the identity of the D gene unclear. Sequencing input: PBMCs. This clonotype was obtained from a woman between 18 and 30 years old in good health and CMV-seropositive. In nucleotide form, the sequence is TGTGCCAGCAGCTTACCAAGCGGGTTGGGCACTGAAGCTTTCTTT. Its product reads: CASSLPSGLGTEAFF.